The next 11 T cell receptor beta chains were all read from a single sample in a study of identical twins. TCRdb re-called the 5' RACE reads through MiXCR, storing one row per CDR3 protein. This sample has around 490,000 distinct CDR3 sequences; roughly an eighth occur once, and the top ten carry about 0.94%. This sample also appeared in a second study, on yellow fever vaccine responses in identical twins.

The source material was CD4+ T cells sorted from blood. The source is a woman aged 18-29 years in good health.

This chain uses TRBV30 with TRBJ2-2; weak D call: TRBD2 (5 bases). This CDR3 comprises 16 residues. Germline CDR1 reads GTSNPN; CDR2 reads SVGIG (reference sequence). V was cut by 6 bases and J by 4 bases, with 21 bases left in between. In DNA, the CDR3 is TGTGCCTGCCAAACCGCCGCCGTGGGGAGCACCGGGGAGCTGTTTTTT. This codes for CACQTAAVGSTGELFF.

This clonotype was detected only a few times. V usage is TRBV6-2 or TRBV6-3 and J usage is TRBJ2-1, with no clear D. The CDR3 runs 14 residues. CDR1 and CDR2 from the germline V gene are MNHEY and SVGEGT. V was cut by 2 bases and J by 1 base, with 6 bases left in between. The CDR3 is CASSYMGSYNEQFF. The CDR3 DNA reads TGTGCCAGCAGTTACATGGGATCCTACAATGAGCAGTTCTTC.

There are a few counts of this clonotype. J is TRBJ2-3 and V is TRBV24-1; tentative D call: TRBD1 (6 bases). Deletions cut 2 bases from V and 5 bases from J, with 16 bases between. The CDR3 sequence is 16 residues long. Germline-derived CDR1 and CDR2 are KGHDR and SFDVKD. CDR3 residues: CATSDSGESFIDTQYF. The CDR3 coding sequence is TGTGCCACCAGTGATTCAGGGGAATCTTTCATAGATACGCAGTATTTT.

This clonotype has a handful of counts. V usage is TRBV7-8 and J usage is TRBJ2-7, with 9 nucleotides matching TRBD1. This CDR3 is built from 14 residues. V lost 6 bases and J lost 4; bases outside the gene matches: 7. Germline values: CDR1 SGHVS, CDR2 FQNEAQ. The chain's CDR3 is CASSRTGERYEQYF. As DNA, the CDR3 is TGTGCCAGCAGTCGGACAGGGGAAAGATACGAGCAGTACTTC.

The CDR3 region has the DNA TGCGCCAGCAGACTAGCGGCCAATGAGCAGTTCTTC. Translating it yields CASRLAANEQFF. The chain links TRBV10-2 to TRBJ2-1; 8 nucleotides match TRBD2. V shed 6 bases, J shed 6 bases, and the junction held 1 base outside the gene matches. Germline V gene sequence: CDR1 WSHSY, CDR2 SAAADI. The CDR3 consists of 12 residues.

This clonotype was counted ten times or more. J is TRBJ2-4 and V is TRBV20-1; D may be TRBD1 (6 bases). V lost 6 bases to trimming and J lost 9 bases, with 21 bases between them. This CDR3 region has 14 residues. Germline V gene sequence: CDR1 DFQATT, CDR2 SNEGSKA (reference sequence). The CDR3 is CSATGQRGRGIQYF. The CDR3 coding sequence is TGCAGTGCCACGGGACAACGGGGCCGGGGCATTCAGTACTTC.

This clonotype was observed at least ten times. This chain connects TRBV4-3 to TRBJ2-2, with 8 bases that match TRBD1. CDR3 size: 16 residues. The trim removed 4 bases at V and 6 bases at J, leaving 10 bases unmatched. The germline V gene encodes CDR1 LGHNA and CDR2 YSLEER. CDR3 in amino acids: CASSPGFGQGAGELFF. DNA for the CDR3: TGCGCCAGCAGCCCAGGTTTTGGACAGGGCGCCGGGGAGCTGTTTTTT.

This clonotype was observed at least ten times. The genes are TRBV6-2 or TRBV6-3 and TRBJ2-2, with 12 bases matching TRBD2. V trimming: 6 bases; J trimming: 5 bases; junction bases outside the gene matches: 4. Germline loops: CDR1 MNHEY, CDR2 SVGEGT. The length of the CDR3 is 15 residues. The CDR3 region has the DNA TGTGCCAGCAGCGAGACTAGCGGGGGAACCGGGGAGCTGTTTTTT. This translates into CASSETSGGTGELFF.

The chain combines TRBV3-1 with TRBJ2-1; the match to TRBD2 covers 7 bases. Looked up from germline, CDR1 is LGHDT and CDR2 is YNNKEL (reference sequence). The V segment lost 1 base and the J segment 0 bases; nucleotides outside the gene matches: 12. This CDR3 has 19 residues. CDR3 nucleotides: TGTGCCAGCAGCCAAGGTGTTAGCGGGCCTAGAAGCTCCTACAATGAGCAGTTCTTC. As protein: CASSQGVSGPRSSYNEQFF.

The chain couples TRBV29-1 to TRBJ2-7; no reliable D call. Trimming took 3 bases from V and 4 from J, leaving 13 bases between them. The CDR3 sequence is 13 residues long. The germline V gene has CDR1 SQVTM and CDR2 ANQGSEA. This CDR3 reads CSVDGQSPYEQYF. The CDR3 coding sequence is TGCAGCGTTGATGGCCAGTCCCCATACGAGCAGTACTTC.

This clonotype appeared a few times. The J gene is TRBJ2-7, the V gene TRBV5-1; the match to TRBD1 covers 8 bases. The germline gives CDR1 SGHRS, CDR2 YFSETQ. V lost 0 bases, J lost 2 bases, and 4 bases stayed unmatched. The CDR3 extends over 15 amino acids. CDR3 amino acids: CASSLESQGAYEQYF. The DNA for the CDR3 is TGCGCCAGCAGCTTGGAATCACAGGGGGCCTACGAGCAGTACTTC.